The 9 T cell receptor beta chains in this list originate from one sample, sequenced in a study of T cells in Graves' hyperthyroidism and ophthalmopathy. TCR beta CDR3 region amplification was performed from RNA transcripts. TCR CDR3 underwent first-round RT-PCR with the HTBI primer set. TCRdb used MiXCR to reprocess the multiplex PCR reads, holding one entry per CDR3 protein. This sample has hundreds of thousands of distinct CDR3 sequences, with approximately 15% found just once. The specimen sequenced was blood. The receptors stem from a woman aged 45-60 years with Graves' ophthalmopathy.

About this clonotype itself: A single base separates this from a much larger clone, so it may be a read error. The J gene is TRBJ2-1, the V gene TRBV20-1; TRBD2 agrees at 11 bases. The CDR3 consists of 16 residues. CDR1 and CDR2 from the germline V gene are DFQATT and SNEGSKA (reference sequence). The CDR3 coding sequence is TGCAGTGCGCCTAGCGGGAGGCCATTGGGTTACAATGGGCAGTTCTTC. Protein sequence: CSAPSGRPLGYNGQFF.

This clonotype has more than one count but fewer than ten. The CDR3 DNA sequence: TGCAGCGTCACTAGGGGGAATGAGCAGTTCTTC. Encoded protein: CSVTRGNEQFF. This chain joins TRBV29-1 and TRBJ2-1, with D maybe TRBD1 (6 bases). There are 11 residues in the CDR3. Deletions cut 6 bases from V and 7 bases from J, with 10 bases between. From germline, CDR1 is SQVTM and CDR2 ANQGSEA.

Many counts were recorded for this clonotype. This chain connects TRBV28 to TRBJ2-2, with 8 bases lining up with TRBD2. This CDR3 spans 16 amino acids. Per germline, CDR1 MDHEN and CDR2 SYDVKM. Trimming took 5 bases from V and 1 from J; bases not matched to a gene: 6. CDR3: CASSHTSGRNTGELFF. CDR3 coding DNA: TGTGCCAGCAGTCACACTAGCGGAAGGAACACCGGGGAGCTGTTTTTT.

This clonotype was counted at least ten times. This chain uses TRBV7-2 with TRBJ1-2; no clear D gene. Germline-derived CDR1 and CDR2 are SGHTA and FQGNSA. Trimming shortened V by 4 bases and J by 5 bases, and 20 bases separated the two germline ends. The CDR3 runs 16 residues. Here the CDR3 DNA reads TGTGCCAGCAGCTCCCGTAATGGCATGCTCGGATATGGCTACACCTTC. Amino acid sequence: CASSSRNGMLGYGYTF. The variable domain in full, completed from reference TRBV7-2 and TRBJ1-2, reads GAGVSQSPSNKVTEKGKDVELRCDPISGHTALYWYRQSLGQGLEFLIYFQGNSAPDKSGLPSDRFSAERTGGSVSTLTIQRTQQEDSAVYLCASSSRNGMLGYGYTFGSGTRLTVV.

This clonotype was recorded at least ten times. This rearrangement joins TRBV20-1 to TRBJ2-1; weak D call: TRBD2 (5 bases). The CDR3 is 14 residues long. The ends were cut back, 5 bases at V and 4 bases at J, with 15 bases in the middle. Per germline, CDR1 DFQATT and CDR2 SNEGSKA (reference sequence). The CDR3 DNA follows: TGCAGTGCTGGAGGCATCATCCAATACAATGAGCAGTTCTTC. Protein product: CSAGGIIQYNEQFF.

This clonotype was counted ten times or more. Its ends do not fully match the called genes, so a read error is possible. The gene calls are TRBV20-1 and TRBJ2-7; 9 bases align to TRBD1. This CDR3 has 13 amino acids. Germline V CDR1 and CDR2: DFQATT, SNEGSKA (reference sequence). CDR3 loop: CSARGTGPYEQYF. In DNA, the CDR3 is TGCAGTGCCAGAGGGACAGGGCCCTACGAGCAGTACTTC.

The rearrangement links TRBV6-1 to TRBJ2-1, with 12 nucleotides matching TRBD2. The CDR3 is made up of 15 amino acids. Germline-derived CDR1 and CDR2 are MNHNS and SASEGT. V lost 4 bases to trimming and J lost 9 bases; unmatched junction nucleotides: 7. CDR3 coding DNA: TGTGCCAGCAGTGCCTGGACTAGCGGGAACTTTGAGCAGTTCTTC. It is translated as CASSAWTSGNFEQFF.

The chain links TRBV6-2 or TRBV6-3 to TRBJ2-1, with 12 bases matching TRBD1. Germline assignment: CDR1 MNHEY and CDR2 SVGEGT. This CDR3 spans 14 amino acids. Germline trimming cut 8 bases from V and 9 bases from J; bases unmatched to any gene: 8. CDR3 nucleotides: TGTGCCAGCCTCGGGGACAGGGGGCTTGGTGAGCAGTTCTTC. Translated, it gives CASLGDRGLGEQFF.

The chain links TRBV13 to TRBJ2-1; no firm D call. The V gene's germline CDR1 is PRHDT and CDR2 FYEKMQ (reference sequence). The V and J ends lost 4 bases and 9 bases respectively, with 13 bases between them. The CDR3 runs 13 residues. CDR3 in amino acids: CASSSEGIGEQFF. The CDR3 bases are TGTGCCAGCAGCTCCGAAGGGATTGGTGAGCAGTTCTTC.